A single sample gave rise to the 27 T cell receptor beta chains below, sequenced in a study of cytomegalovirus exposure and HLA in healthy donors. PCR was performed using 60 Vbeta and 13 Jbeta primers. Profiled with immunoSEQ multiplex PCR; TCRdb holds only in-frame clones, not every one. The profile shows tens of thousands of clones, about 71% of them singletons. The sequencing input was PBMCs. These receptors were collected from a man between 60 and 70 years old in good health and CMV-seropositive.

The chain joins TRBV6-5 to TRBJ2-1; TRBD1 matches 7 bases. Germline-derived CDR1 and CDR2 are MNHEY and SVGAGI. The CDR3 sequence is 15 residues long. V trimming: 6 bases; J trimming: 0 bases; junction bases outside the gene matches: 5. CDR3 sequence reads: CASSPGQSSYNEQFF. For the CDR3, the DNA is TGTGCCAGCAGCCCGGGACAGAGCTCCTACAATGAGCAGTTCTTC.

The chain has TRBV10-2 and TRBJ1-2; D not resolved. Germline V lookup: CDR1 WSHSY, CDR2 SAAADI. The CDR3 spans 16 residues. The ends were cut back, 2 bases at V and 3 bases at J, with 16 bases in the middle. CDR3 amino acids: CASSEMAAIEDYGYTF. The CDR3 bases are TGCGCCAGCAGTGAGATGGCCGCCATAGAGGACTATGGCTACACCTTC.

The chain carries TRBV10-2 and TRBJ2-4; D is unresolved. The CDR3 is made up of 12 amino acids. The germline V gene encodes CDR1 WSHSY and CDR2 SAAADI. The V end lost 9 bases, the J end lost 4 bases, and 10 bases lay between the germline ends. The CDR3 loop reads CASMTAKNIQYF. The CDR3 region has the DNA TGCGCCAGTATGACTGCTAAAAACATTCAGTACTTC.

This clone was recorded only once. The gene calls are TRBV6-1 and TRBJ2-7; 7 bases are a match to TRBD1. The CDR3 contains 16 residues. The J segment lost 3 bases and the V segment lost 2 bases, leaving 10 bases of the junction unmatched. CDR1 is MNHNS, CDR2 SASEGT, per germline. CDR3 coding DNA: TGTGCCAGCAGTGAATTAGGGGCAGGGGGAGACTACGAGCAGTACTTC. This sequence encodes CASSELGAGGDYEQYF.

The chain links TRBV29-1 to TRBJ1-3, with a weak D call TRBD1 (5 bases). This CDR3 has 14 amino acids. Per germline, CDR1 SQVTM and CDR2 ANQGSEA. Trimming shortened V by 5 bases and J by 4 bases, and 15 bases separated the two germline ends. CDR3 nucleotides: TGCAGCGTTAAGGAGGGGTCGGGGGGAAACACCATATATTTT. Translated: CSVKEGSGGNTIYF. Together with reference TRBV29-1 and TRBJ1-3, the CDR3 gives the full variable domain: SAVISQKPSRDICQRGTSLTIQCQVDSQVTMMFWYRQQPGQSLTLIATANQGSEATYESGFVIDKFPISRPNLTFSTLTVSNMSPEDSSIYLCSVKEGSGGNTIYFGEGSWLTVV.

This clone was recorded once. The chain joins TRBV5-1 to TRBJ2-3, with D maybe TRBD2 (5 bases). V dropped 7 bases and J dropped 6 bases, with 18 bases sitting between them. This CDR3 has 14 residues. Germline values: CDR1 SGHRS, CDR2 YFSETQ. The CDR3: CASFAADRGDTQYF. The CDR3 DNA reads TGCGCCAGCTTCGCAGCAGACCGAGGGGATACGCAGTATTTT.

V gene TRBV10-3 combines with J gene TRBJ2-1; TRBD2 matches at 7 bases. Germline-derived CDR1 and CDR2 are ENHRY and SYGVKD. The length of the CDR3 is 14 residues. J gave up 9 bases and V 2 bases, and 7 bases lay outside the gene matches. This CDR3 reads CAISERLALSEQFF. DNA of the CDR3: TGTGCCATCAGTGAGAGACTAGCTTTGAGTGAGCAGTTCTTC.

As DNA, the CDR3 is TGTGCCAGCAGCTTAGCAGGGGCGGGAGGGAAAGGGAACCAAGAGACCCAGTACTTC. Protein product: CASSLAGAGGKGNQETQYF. V usage is TRBV7-2 and J usage is TRBJ2-5; 9 nucleotides align to TRBD2. This CDR3 comprises 19 residues. V gave up 0 bases and J gave up 0 bases; unmatched junction bases: 11. CDR1 and CDR2 (germline): SGHTA, FQGNSA.

The V and J genes are TRBV5-6 and TRBJ1-2, with unresolved D. The V and J ends lost 2 bases and 5 bases respectively, with 10 bases between them. This CDR3 is built from 13 residues. CDR1 is SGHDT and CDR2 is YYEEEE in the germline V gene. The CDR3 coding sequence is TGTGCCAGCAGCTTAGTAGCGGGGTATGGCTACACCTTC. Encoded protein: CASSLVAGYGYTF. Variable domain in full (rest from reference TRBV5-6 and TRBJ1-2): DAGVTQSPTHLIKTRGQQVTLRCSPKSGHDTVSWYQQALGQGPQFIFQYYEEEERQRGNFPDRFSGHQFPNYSSELNVNALLLGDSALYLCASSLVAGYGYTFGSGTRLTVV.

The rearrangement joins TRBV4-1 to TRBJ2-1; D perhaps matches TRBD1 (5 bases). Germline CDR1 MGHRA, CDR2 YSYEKL. The CDR3 has 13 residues. The germline V and J ends were trimmed by 0 bases and 10 bases, with 10 bases remaining between them. The CDR3 sequence is CASSQDRGLEQFF. CDR3 sequence (DNA): TGCGCCAGCAGCCAAGATAGGGGATTGGAGCAGTTCTTC.

V gene TRBV18 combines with J gene TRBJ2-2; weak D call: TRBD1 (5 bases). Between the trimmed V and J ends, which lost 3 bases and 6 bases, there was a span of 11 bases. Germline assignment: CDR1 KGHSH and CDR2 LQKENI. The CDR3 is made up of 14 amino acids. The DNA of the CDR3 is TGTGCCAGCTCACCGGCAGGGTTTTCCGGGGAGCTGTTTTTT. Its translation is CASSPAGFSGELFF.

This clone was seen a few times. The V gene is TRBV6-5, the J gene TRBJ1-4, with D perhaps matching TRBD1 (5 bases). V was clipped by 3 bases and J by 7 bases, with 15 bases between them. This CDR3 comprises 15 residues. The V gene's germline CDR1 is MNHEY and CDR2 SVGAGI. The CDR3, as DNA: TGTGCCAGCAGTTATTCAGGGTTATCGGGTGAAAAACTGTTTTTT. It translates to CASSYSGLSGEKLFF.

V usage is TRBV7-8 and J usage is TRBJ1-2; 7 positions agree with TRBD1. CDR1 is SGHVS and CDR2 is FQNEAQ in the germline V gene. There are 13 residues in the CDR3. J was trimmed by 5 bases and V by 3 bases; bases with no gene match: 3. The CDR3 is CASSLLQGYGYTF. In nucleotides, the CDR3 is TGTGCCAGCAGCTTGTTACAGGGGTATGGCTACACCTTC.

The gene calls are TRBV28 and TRBJ2-3, with D possibly matching TRBD2 (6 bases). Germline V lookup: CDR1 MDHEN, CDR2 SYDVKM. The CDR3 extends over 12 amino acids. Trimming stripped 1 base from V and 10 bases from J, with 9 bases between. The chain's CDR3 is CASSLLWEAQYF. DNA of the CDR3: TGTGCCAGCAGTTTATTGTGGGAGGCGCAGTATTTT.

The rearrangement links TRBV19 to TRBJ2-3; TRBD1 matches 11 bases. Germline loops: CDR1 LNHDA, CDR2 SQIVND (reference sequence). Trimming cost V 3 bases and J 1 base; bases outside gene matches: 6. The CDR3 sequence is 17 residues long. The CDR3 coding sequence is TGTGCCAGTAGTATGATAGGGACAGGGGGTCGCACAGATACGCAGTATTTT. It codes for CASSMIGTGGRTDTQYF.

Here the CDR3 reads CASSFRDADTQYF. In DNA, the CDR3 is TGTGCCAGCAGTTTCCGGGATGCAGATACGCAGTATTTT. The V gene is TRBV6-6, the J gene TRBJ2-3, with D possibly being TRBD2 (5 bases). V was clipped by 4 bases and J by 4 bases, with 9 bases between them. Germline V CDR1 and CDR2: MNHNY, SVGAGI (reference sequence). This CDR3 comprises 13 residues.

CDR3: CASRGTGGYEQYF. The CDR3 bases are TGTGCCAGCAGGGGGACAGGGGGCTACGAGCAGTACTTC. The V gene is TRBV27, the J gene TRBJ2-7, with TRBD1 matching over 11 bases. This CDR3 contains 13 residues. CDR1 is MNHEY, CDR2 SMNVEV, per germline (reference sequence). Unmatched junction bases numbered 1, after V lost 6 bases and J lost 3 bases.

This clone came up a few times. The gene calls are TRBV4-1 and TRBJ2-5; D remains unclear. CDR1 is MGHRA and CDR2 is YSYEKL in the germline V gene. CDR3 length equals 15 residues. Deletions cut 1 base from V and 1 base from J, with 10 bases between. This CDR3 is CASSQVVSLQETQYF. The DNA of the CDR3 is TGCGCCAGCAGCCAAGTAGTATCCCTCCAAGAGACCCAGTACTTC.

The gene calls are TRBV2 and TRBJ1-3; TRBD1 is a possible D gene (5 bases). Germline values: CDR1 SNHLY, CDR2 FYNNEI. The CDR3 is 15 residues long. Trimming took 4 bases from V and 4 from J, leaving 14 bases between them. The CDR3 region is CASSARHRQGNTIYF. CDR3 DNA sequence: TGTGCCAGCAGTGCCCGCCACAGACAGGGAAACACCATATATTTT.

For this clone: Additional DNA sequences in this sample encode the identical CDR3. The genes are TRBV6-5 and TRBJ2-1, with 11 bases that match TRBD2. Germline loops: CDR1 MNHEY, CDR2 SVGAGI. The CDR3 contains 15 residues. With 6 bases clipped from V and 4 bases from J, the junction kept 5 bases outside the gene matches. The CDR3 is CASSLSGRAYNEQFF. DNA for the CDR3: TGTGCCAGCAGCCTTAGCGGGAGGGCTTACAATGAGCAGTTCTTC.

This rearrangement joins TRBV6-6 to TRBJ1-3, with 7 bases that match TRBD1. This CDR3 has 15 residues. V trimming: 7 bases; J trimming: 0 bases; junction bases outside the gene matches: 6. In germline, CDR1 is MNHNY, CDR2 SVGAGI (reference sequence). CDR3 DNA sequence: TGTGCCAGCACGGGACAGTTGAGCTCTGGAAACACCATATATTTT. Its protein is CASTGQLSSGNTIYF.

The chain is built from TRBV15 and TRBJ1-1; no clear D. Germline V lookup: CDR1 LNHNV, CDR2 YYDKDF (reference sequence). The CDR3 has 14 residues. V lost 4 bases and J 4 bases, leaving 13 bases between the germline ends. CDR3 coding DNA: TGTGCCACCAGCACTGCCGGGAGTCCCACTGAAGCTTTCTTT. Encoded protein: CATSTAGSPTEAFF. Full variable domain (missing parts from reference TRBV15 and TRBJ1-1): DAMVIQNPRYQVTQFGKPVTLSCSQTLNHNVMYWYQQKSSQAPKLLFHYYDKDFNNEADTPDNFQSRRPNTSFCFLDIRSPGLGDTAMYLCATSTAGSPTEAFFGQGTRLTVV.

CDR3 in DNA: TGTGCCAGCAGCTCGGACCCGGGACAAGTTTACACCGGGGAGCTGTTTTTT. This gives the protein CASSSDPGQVYTGELFF. The rearrangement joins TRBV11-3 to TRBJ2-2; weak D call: TRBD1 (6 bases). The CDR3 sequence is 17 residues long. Germline CDR1 is SGHNT and CDR2 is YENEEA. V lost 4 bases to trimming and J lost 3 bases, with 18 bases between them. The full variable domain, with the rest looked up from reference TRBV11-3 and TRBJ2-2, is EAGVVQSPRYKIIEKKQPVAFWCNPISGHNTLYWYLQNLGQGPELLIRYENEEAVDDSQLPKDRFSAERLKGVDSTLKIQPAELGDSAVYLCASSSDPGQVYTGELFFGEGSRLTVL.

This clone was observed a handful of times. The J gene is TRBJ2-7, the V gene TRBV6-5, with D perhaps TRBD2 (6 bases). The CDR3 is made up of 13 amino acids. The germline V gene encodes CDR1 MNHEY and CDR2 SVGAGI. V dropped 2 bases and J dropped 3 bases, with 8 bases sitting between them. In DNA form, the CDR3 reads TGTGCCAGCAGTTACGGGGGGAGCTACGAGCAGTACTTC. Translated: CASSYGGSYEQYF.

The rearrangement links TRBV19 to TRBJ1-2; TRBD1 aligns across 8 bases. V shed 9 bases and J 8 bases; nucleotides not matched to a gene: 14. This CDR3 is built from 14 residues. In germline, CDR1 is LNHDA, CDR2 SQIVND (reference sequence). The CDR3 nucleotides read TGTGCCAGCAGAAAATCTAAGACAGGGGACGGCTACACCTTC. Its protein is CASRKSKTGDGYTF.

The J gene is TRBJ1-2, the V gene TRBV4-1, with 8 bases lining up with TRBD1. CDR1 is MGHRA, CDR2 YSYEKL, per germline. The CDR3 covers 15 residues. J gave up 4 bases and V 6 bases, and 10 bases lay outside the gene matches. CDR3 amino acids: CASSQNRGYGYGYTF. The CDR3 DNA reads as TGCGCCAGCAGTCAAAACAGGGGGTACGGCTATGGCTACACCTTC.

The chain couples TRBV6-6 to TRBJ2-7, with 8 bases lining up with TRBD2. In germline, CDR1 is MNHNY, CDR2 SVGAGI (reference sequence). The CDR3 covers 14 residues. J lost 3 bases, V lost 2 bases, and 3 bases had no gene match. Here the CDR3 DNA reads TGTGCCAGCAGTTACCCGGGGGGGGGCTACGAGCAGTACTTC. Amino acids: CASSYPGGGYEQYF.